This is a list of T cell receptor beta chains from one sample in a study of Graves' ophthalmopathy and Graves' hyperthyroidism. TCRdb used MiXCR to reprocess the multiplex PCR reads, holding one entry per CDR3 protein. The repertoire holds roughly 400,000 distinct CDR3 sequences, with 15% to 20% as singletons. Sequenced material: peripheral blood. These receptors originate from an adult woman with stable Graves' hyperthyroidism. Both conserved end residues are part of each CDR3. D genes are given only for firm matches. The size of a clone is reported for some rows only, either as once, few or many, or as a class for expanded clones.

D: TRBD1
V: TRBV6-5
size: many
J: TRBJ1-2
CDR3: CASSSGQGHGYTF
DNA: TGTGCCAGCAGTTCAGGACAGGGCCATGGCTACACCTTC

D: -
V: TRBV20-1
size: -
J: TRBJ1-1
CDR3: CSARDLGGEAFF
DNA: TGCAGTGCTAGAGATTTAGGAGGTGAAGCTTTCTTT

D: TRBD2
V: TRBV5-5
size: many
J: TRBJ2-7
CDR3: CASWAGASYEQYF
DNA: TGTGCCAGCTGGGCGGGAGCCTCCTACGAGCAGTACTTC

D: -
V: TRBV6-4
size: many
J: TRBJ1-1
CDR3: CASSDSMDRLNTEAFF
DNA: TGTGCCAGCAGTGACTCGATGGACAGACTGAACACTGAAGCTTTCTTT

D: -
V: TRBV7-2
size: many
J: TRBJ1-1
CDR3: CASSLGSGMNTEAFF
DNA: TGTGCCAGCAGCTTAGGGTCGGGTATGAACACTGAAGCTTTCTTT

D: TRBD1
V: TRBV7-3
size: many
J: TRBJ1-5
CDR3: CASSSTGAPNQPQHF
DNA: TGTGCCAGCAGCTCTACAGGGGCACCCAATCAGCCCCAGCATTTT

D: TRBD1
V: TRBV19
size: many
J: TRBJ1-2
CDR3: CASEGQGQGGYTF
DNA: TGTGCCAGTGAGGGACAGGGTCAAGGTGGCTACACCTTC

D: TRBD1
V: TRBV12-5
size: many
J: TRBJ1-5
CDR3: CASGLNMRQGAHQHF
DNA: TGTGCTAGTGGTTTGAACATGCGACAGGGGGCCCATCAGCATTTT

D: TRBD2
V: TRBV7-9
size: few
J: TRBJ2-7
CDR3: CASSLPGGRNEQYF
DNA: TGTGCCAGCAGCTTACCGGGAGGGCGGAACGAGCAGTACTTC

D: -
V: TRBV30
size: many
J: TRBJ2-7
CDR3: CAWTRAMPYEQYF
DNA: TGTGCCTGGACGCGGGCGATGCCCTACGAGCAGTACTTC

D: -
V: TRBV6-1
size: many
J: TRBJ1-3
CDR3: CASSPDSSGNTIYF
DNA: TGTGCCAGCAGTCCGGACAGCTCTGGAAACACCATATATTTT

D: TRBD1
V: TRBV6-1
size: -
J: TRBJ1-2
CDR3: CASSIDREDGYTF
DNA: TGTGCCAGCAGTATAGACAGGGAGGATGGCTACACCTTC

D: -
V: TRBV7-2
size: many
J: TRBJ1-3
CDR3: CASRRKQGLGHTIYF
DNA: TGTGCCAGCAGGAGGAAACAGGGACTGGGGCACACCATATATTTT

D: -
V: TRBV30
size: many
J: TRBJ2-2
CDR3: CAWGQGGTGELFF
DNA: TGTGCCTGGGGACAGGGAGGGACCGGGGAGCTGTTTTTT

D: -
V: TRBV7-8
size: many
J: TRBJ2-5
CDR3: CASSWTALETQYF
DNA: TGTGCCAGCAGCTGGACAGCCCTAGAGACCCAGTACTTC

D: -
V: TRBV29-1
size: many
J: TRBJ1-2
CDR3: CSVVKGIHYTF
DNA: TGCAGCGTTGTTAAGGGGATTCACTACACCTTC

D: TRBD2
V: TRBV6-1
size: -
J: TRBJ2-5
CDR3: CASSGTSGLETQYF
DNA: TGTGCCAGCAGCGGGACTAGCGGGTTGGAGACCCAGTACTTC

D: -
V: TRBV29-1
size: many
J: TRBJ2-7
CDR3: CSVVARTAVLGSSYEQYF
DNA: TGCAGCGTTGTGGCGCGAACCGCCGTTTTGGGCAGTTCCTACGAGCAGTACTTC

D: -
V: TRBV20-1
size: -
J: TRBJ2-7
CDR3: CSASGVHYEQYF
DNA: TGCAGTGCTAGTGGGGTGCACTACGAGCAGTACTTC

D: TRBD1
V: TRBV6-1
size: many
J: TRBJ1-2
CDR3: CASSSKTGATYGYTF
DNA: TGTGCCAGCAGCTCCAAGACAGGGGCGACCTATGGCTACACCTTC

D: TRBD1
V: TRBV12-3/TRBV12-4
size: many
J: TRBJ2-5
CDR3: CASSSADRVETQYF
DNA: TGTGCCAGCAGTTCGGCGGACAGGGTAGAGACCCAGTACTTC

D: -
V: TRBV5-1
size: many
J: TRBJ2-5
CDR3: CASSYLGYGTQYF
DNA: TGCGCCAGCAGCTACCTAGGTTACGGGACCCAGTACTTC

D: TRBD1
V: TRBV29-1
size: -
J: TRBJ1-2
CDR3: CSVEARKRTGDNYGYTF
DNA: TGCAGCGTTGAAGCCAGGAAAAGAACAGGGGATAACTATGGCTACACCTTC

D: TRBD2
V: TRBV27
size: many
J: TRBJ2-7
CDR3: CASGFRLAGNPYEQYF
DNA: TGTGCCAGCGGGTTTCGACTAGCGGGTAATCCCTACGAGCAGTACTTC

D: -
V: TRBV7-8
size: many
J: TRBJ1-3
CDR3: CASRTASGNTIYF
DNA: TGTGCCAGCAGGACAGCCTCTGGAAACACCATATATTTT

D: -
V: TRBV15
size: many
J: TRBJ2-7
CDR3: CATSRRGYEQYF
DNA: TGTGCCACCAGCAGACGGGGGTACGAGCAGTACTTC

D: -
V: TRBV18
size: many
J: TRBJ2-5
CDR3: CASSAGNSEETQYF
DNA: TGTGCCAGCTCAGCCGGGAACAGCGAAGAGACCCAGTACTTC

D: TRBD1
V: TRBV20-1
size: many
J: TRBJ2-7
CDR3: CSARDDSSAGTGKRNEQYF
DNA: TGCAGTGCTAGAGATGATAGCAGTGCCGGGACAGGGAAAAGGAACGAGCAGTACTTC

D: -
V: TRBV6-5
size: many
J: TRBJ2-2
CDR3: CASSSGQNTGELFF
DNA: TGTGCCAGCAGCTCTGGACAGAACACCGGGGAGCTGTTTTTT

D: TRBD2
V: TRBV10-3
size: -
J: TRBJ2-2
CDR3: CAISSTSGLGSSGELFF
DNA: TGTGCCATCAGTTCTACTTCGGGACTAGGTTCTTCCGGGGAGCTGTTTTTT

D: -
V: TRBV13
size: -
J: TRBJ1-5
CDR3: CASSQFGGQSQPQHF
DNA: TGTGCCAGCAGCCAATTCGGTGGGCAGTCGCAGCCCCAGCATTTT

D: -
V: TRBV6-2/TRBV6-3
size: many
J: TRBJ2-7
CDR3: CASSSQVHEQYF
DNA: TGTGCCAGCAGTTCCCAGGTTCACGAGCAGTACTTC

D: TRBD1
V: TRBV7-2
size: many
J: TRBJ1-2
CDR3: CASSPGQGILYGYTF
DNA: TGTGCCAGCAGCCCAGGACAGGGGATTCTCTATGGCTACACCTTC

D: TRBD1
V: TRBV2
size: many
J: TRBJ1-2
CDR3: CASSDLDRAHYGYTF
DNA: TGTGCCAGCAGTGACTTGGACAGGGCTCACTATGGCTACACCTTC

D: TRBD2
V: TRBV28
size: many
J: TRBJ2-7
CDR3: CATTGGVYEQYF
DNA: TGTGCCACCACGGGGGGGGTGTACGAGCAGTACTTC

D: TRBD1
V: TRBV2
size: many
J: TRBJ1-6
CDR3: CASSEQGANSPLHF
DNA: TGTGCCAGCAGTGAGCAGGGGGCAAATTCACCCCTCCACTTT

D: -
V: TRBV4-1
size: -
J: TRBJ2-7
CDR3: CASSQGPGASYEQYF
DNA: TGCGCCAGCAGCCAAGGGCCCGGGGCCTCCTACGAGCAGTACTTC

D: TRBD2
V: TRBV7-2
size: many
J: TRBJ2-7
CDR3: CASSQLAGLTYEQYF
DNA: TGTGCCAGCAGCCAACTAGCGGGGCTGACCTACGAGCAGTACTTC

D: TRBD1
V: TRBV20-1
size: many
J: TRBJ1-1
CDR3: CSARRGRRTEAFF
DNA: TGCAGTGCGAGAAGGGGGCGAAGAACTGAAGCTTTCTTT

D: -
V: TRBV7-2
size: many
J: TRBJ2-2
CDR3: CASSFRAVPLNTGELFF
DNA: TGTGCCAGCAGCTTCCGGGCCGTTCCCTTGAACACCGGGGAGCTGTTTTTT

D: -
V: TRBV28
size: many
J: TRBJ1-1
CDR3: CASSRTGSGEAFF
DNA: TGTGCCAGCAGTCGAACCGGAAGCGGTGAAGCTTTCTTT

D: -
V: TRBV6-7
size: many
J: TRBJ2-4
CDR3: CASSHSQPLAKNIQYF
DNA: TGTGCCAGCAGCCACAGCCAGCCGTTAGCCAAAAACATTCAGTACTTC

D: -
V: TRBV19
size: -
J: TRBJ1-5
CDR3: CASLLGFGSNQPQHF
DNA: TGTGCCAGCCTACTTGGGTTTGGAAGCAATCAGCCCCAGCATTTT

D: -
V: TRBV15
size: -
J: TRBJ2-6
CDR3: CATSYTLPANVLTF
DNA: TGTGCCACCAGCTATACACTGCCCGCCAACGTTCTGACTTTC

D: -
V: TRBV2
size: many
J: TRBJ2-2
CDR3: CASSQLDRNTGELFF
DNA: TGTGCCAGCAGTCAGCTAGACCGGAACACCGGGGAGCTGTTTTTT

D: TRBD1
V: TRBV6-5
size: -
J: TRBJ2-7
CDR3: CASSYSNRGGDQYF
DNA: TGTGCCAGCAGTTACTCAAACAGGGGTGGCGATCAGTACTTC

D: TRBD2
V: TRBV20-1
size: many
J: TRBJ2-2
CDR3: CSARVQGTSGRARLAGELFF
DNA: TGCAGTGCTAGAGTTCAGGGGACTAGCGGGAGGGCCAGATTGGCCGGGGAGCTGTTTTTT

D: -
V: TRBV30
size: many
J: TRBJ2-5
CDR3: CAWMAHLLGRTQETQYF
DNA: TGTGCCTGGATGGCCCACCTCCTGGGCAGAACCCAAGAGACCCAGTACTTC

D: -
V: TRBV28
size: many
J: TRBJ2-7
CDR3: CASRGFPPDRYEQYF
DNA: TGTGCCAGCAGGGGTTTCCCTCCTGACAGGTACGAGCAGTACTTC

D: -
V: TRBV2
size: many
J: TRBJ1-1
CDR3: CASTRIVNTEAFF
DNA: TGTGCCAGCACCAGAATCGTGAACACTGAAGCTTTCTTT

D: -
V: TRBV20-1
size: few
J: TRBJ1-1
CDR3: CSASAGLAFF
DNA: TGCAGTGCTAGTGCAGGGTTGGCTTTCTTT

D: -
V: TRBV12-3/TRBV12-4
size: many
J: TRBJ2-7
CDR3: CASSTADRTYEQYF
DNA: TGTGCCAGCAGCACAGCCGACAGGACCTACGAGCAGTACTTC

D: -
V: TRBV28
size: many
J: TRBJ2-4
CDR3: CASSLLTLRAKNIKYF
DNA: TGTGCCAGCAGTTTATTAACGTTGAGGGCCAAAAACATTAAGTACTTC

D: TRBD2
V: TRBV7-8
size: many
J: TRBJ2-2
CDR3: CASSLLGLEVPGELFF
DNA: TGTGCCAGCAGCTTACTGGGACTAGAGGTGCCCGGGGAGCTGTTTTTT